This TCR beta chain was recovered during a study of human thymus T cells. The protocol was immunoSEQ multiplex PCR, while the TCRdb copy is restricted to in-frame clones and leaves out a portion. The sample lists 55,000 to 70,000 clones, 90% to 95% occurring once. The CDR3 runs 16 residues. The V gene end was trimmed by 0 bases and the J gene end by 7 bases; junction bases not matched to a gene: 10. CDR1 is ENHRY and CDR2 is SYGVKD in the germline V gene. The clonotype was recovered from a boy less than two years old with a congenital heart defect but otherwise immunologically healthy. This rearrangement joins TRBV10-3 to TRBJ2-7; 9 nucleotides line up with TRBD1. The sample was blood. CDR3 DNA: TGTGCCATCAGTGAGTCGGGACAGGGAGACCCCTGGGAGCAGTACTTC. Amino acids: CAISESGQGDPWEQYF.